Below, one TCR beta chain is given with its context. The J segment lost 6 bases and the V segment lost 0 bases, leaving 3 bases of the junction unmatched. Per germline, CDR1 LNHNV and CDR2 YYDKDF (reference sequence). The CDR3 loop spans 15 amino acids. This sample is part of a study of T cell repertoires in cytomegalovirus infection. One entry per CDR3 protein, called by TCRdb with MiXCR from the reads. This table holds nearly 650,000 distinct CDR3 sequences, 20% to 30% found once. The specimen sequenced was CD8+ T cells from PBMCs. The source of this sequence is a human donor in good health (CMV status not recorded). Some clones in this sample may be carry-over from other donors' samples. The chain recombines TRBV15 with TRBJ2-1; 9 bases line up with TRBD2. The CDR3 bases are TGTGCCACCAGCAGAGATCTAGCGGGGATCAATGAGCAGTTCTTC. Its translation: CATSRDLAGINEQFF.